This TCR beta chain appears in the sequencing data of a study of T cell responses to AZD1222 COVID-19 vaccine. The CDR3 runs to 17 residues. Germline loops: CDR1 SEHNR, CDR2 FQNEAQ (reference sequence). With 7 bases clipped from V and 0 bases from J, the junction kept 9 bases outside the gene matches. Generated by immunoSEQ multiplex PCR, the TCRdb table keeps only in-frame clones and is missing some. This table holds 130,000 or so clones, approximately 90% found once. This clone appeared once. The J gene is TRBJ1-3, the V gene TRBV7-9; 10 nucleotides agree with TRBD1. The origin of this receptor is an adult in good health. The input for sequencing was peripheral blood, taken on day 0 of AZD1222 vaccination. CDR3 DNA sequence: TGTGCCAGCATCCCGGGACAGGGGACCTACTCTGGAAACACCATATATTTT. Protein: CASIPGQGTYSGNTIYF.